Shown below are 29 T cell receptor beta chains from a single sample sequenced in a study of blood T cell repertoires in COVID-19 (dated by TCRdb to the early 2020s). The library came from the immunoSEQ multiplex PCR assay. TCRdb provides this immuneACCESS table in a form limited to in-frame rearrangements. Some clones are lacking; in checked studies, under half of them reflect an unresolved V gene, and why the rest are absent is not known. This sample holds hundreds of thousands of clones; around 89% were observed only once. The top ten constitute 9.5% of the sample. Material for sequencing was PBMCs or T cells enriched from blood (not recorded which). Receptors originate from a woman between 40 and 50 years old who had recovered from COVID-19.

CDR3: CASRMDYSSYEQYF. The CDR3 DNA sequence: TGTGCCAGCAGGATGGACTACTCTTCCTACGAGCAGTACTTC. The V call is TRBV27, the J call TRBJ2-7; D may be TRBD2 (6 bases). Trimming cost V 6 bases and J 1 base, with 13 bases left between them. CDR1 and CDR2 (germline): MNHEY, SMNVEV (reference sequence). The CDR3 extends over 14 amino acids.

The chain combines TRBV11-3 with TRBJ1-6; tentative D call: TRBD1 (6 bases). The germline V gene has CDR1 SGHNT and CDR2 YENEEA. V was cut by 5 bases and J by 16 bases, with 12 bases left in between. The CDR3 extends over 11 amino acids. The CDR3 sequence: CASSGDTALHF. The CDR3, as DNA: TGTGCCAGCAGCGGGGACACGGCACTCCACTTT.

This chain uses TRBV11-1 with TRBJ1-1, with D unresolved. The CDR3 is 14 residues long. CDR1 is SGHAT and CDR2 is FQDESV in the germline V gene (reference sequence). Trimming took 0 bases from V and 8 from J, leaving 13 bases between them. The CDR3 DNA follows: TGTGCCAGCAGCTTAGCCCCCGAGAGAGGGGAAGCTTTCTTT. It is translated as CASSLAPERGEAFF.

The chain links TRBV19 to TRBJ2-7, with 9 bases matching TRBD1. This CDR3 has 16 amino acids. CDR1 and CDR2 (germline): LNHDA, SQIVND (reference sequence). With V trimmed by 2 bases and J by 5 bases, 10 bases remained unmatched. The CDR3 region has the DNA TGTGCCAGTAGTATACCTTCCCGGGACAGGGTCCACGAGCAGTACTTC. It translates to CASSIPSRDRVHEQYF.

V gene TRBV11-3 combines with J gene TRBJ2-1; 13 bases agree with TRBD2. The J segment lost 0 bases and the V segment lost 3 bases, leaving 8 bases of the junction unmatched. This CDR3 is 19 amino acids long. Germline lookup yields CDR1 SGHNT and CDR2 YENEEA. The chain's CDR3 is CASSLRGLAGSSSYNEQFF. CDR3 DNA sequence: TGTGCCAGCAGCTTGAGGGGACTAGCGGGATCCAGCTCCTACAATGAGCAGTTCTTC.

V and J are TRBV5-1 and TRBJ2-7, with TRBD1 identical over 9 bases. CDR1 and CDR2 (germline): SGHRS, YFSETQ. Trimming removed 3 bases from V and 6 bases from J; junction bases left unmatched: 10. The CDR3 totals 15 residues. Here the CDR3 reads CASSSDRGQGTEQYF. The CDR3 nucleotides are TGCGCCAGCAGCTCGGACAGGGGACAGGGTACCGAGCAGTACTTC.

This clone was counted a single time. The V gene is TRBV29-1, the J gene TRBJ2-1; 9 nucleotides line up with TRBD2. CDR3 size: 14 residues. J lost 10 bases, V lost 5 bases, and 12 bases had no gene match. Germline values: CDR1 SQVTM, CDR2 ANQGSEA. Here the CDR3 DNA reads TGCAGCGTTACGGGACTAGCTCCTCTTCGGGAGCAGTTCTTC. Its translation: CSVTGLAPLREQFF.

CDR3 region: CSVADGQDLNTEAFF. The CDR3 DNA sequence: TGCAGCGTCGCAGACGGACAGGATTTGAACACTGAAGCTTTCTTT. The chain joins TRBV29-1 to TRBJ1-1; 7 bases agree with TRBD1. The V gene end was trimmed by 6 bases and the J gene end by 0 bases; junction bases not matched to a gene: 10. Germline lookup yields CDR1 SQVTM and CDR2 ANQGSEA. The CDR3 runs to 15 residues.

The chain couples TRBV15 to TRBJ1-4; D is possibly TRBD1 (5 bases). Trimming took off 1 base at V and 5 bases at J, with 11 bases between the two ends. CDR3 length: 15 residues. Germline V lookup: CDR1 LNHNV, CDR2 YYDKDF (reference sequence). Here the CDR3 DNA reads TGTGCCACCAGCAGAGTGAGGGAGGGGAATGAAAAACTGTTTTTT. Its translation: CATSRVREGNEKLFF.

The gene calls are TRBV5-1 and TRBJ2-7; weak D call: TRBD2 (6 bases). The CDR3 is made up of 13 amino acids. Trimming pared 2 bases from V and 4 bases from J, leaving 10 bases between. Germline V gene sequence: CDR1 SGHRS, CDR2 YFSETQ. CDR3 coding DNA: TGCGCCAGCAGCTTAACGGAGGGGTACGAGCAGTACTTC. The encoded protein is CASSLTEGYEQYF.

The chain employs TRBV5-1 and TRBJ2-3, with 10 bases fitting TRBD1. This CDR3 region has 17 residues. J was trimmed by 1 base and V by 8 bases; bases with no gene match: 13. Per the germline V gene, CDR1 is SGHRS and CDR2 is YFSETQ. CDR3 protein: CASDRVLTGGRTDTQYF. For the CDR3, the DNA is TGCGCCAGTGACAGGGTCCTGACAGGGGGCCGCACAGATACGCAGTATTTT.

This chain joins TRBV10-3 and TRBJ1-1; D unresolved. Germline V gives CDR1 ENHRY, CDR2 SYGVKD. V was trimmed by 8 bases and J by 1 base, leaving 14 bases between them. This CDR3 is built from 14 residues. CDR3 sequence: CAIGSEVPNTEAFF. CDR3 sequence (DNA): TGTGCCATCGGTAGCGAAGTCCCGAACACTGAAGCTTTCTTT.

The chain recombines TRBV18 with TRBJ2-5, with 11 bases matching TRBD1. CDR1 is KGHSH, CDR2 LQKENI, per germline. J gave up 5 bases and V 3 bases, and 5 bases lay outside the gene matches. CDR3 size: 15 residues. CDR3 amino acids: CASSPWTGGDETQYF. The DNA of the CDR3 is TGTGCCAGCTCACCCTGGACAGGGGGCGATGAGACCCAGTACTTC.

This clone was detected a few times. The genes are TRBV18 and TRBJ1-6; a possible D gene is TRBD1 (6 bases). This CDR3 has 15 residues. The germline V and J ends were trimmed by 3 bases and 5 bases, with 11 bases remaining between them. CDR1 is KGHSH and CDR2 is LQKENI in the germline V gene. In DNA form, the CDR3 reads TGTGCCAGCTCACCGTCAGGGGCGGATAATTCACCCCTCCACTTT. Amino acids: CASSPSGADNSPLHF.

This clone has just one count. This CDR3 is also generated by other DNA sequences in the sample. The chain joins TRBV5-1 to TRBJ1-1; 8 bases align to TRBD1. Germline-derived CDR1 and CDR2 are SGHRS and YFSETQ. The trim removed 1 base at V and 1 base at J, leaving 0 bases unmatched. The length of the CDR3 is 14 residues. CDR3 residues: CASSLTGGNTEAFF. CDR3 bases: TGCGCCAGCAGCTTGACAGGGGGGAACACTGAAGCTTTCTTT.

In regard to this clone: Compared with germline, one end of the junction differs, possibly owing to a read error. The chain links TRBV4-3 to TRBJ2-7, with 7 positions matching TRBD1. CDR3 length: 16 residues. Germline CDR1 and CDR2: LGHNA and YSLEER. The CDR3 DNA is TGCGCCAGCAGCGAAGACCTGGGACAGCTAGACTACGAGCAGTACTTC. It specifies CASSEDLGQLDYEQYF.

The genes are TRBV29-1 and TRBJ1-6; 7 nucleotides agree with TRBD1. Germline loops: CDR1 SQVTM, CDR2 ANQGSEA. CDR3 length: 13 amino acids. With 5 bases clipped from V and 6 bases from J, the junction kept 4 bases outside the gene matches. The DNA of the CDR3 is TGCAGCGTTAGGGACAGTCTTAATTCACCCCTCCACTTT. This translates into CSVRDSLNSPLHF.

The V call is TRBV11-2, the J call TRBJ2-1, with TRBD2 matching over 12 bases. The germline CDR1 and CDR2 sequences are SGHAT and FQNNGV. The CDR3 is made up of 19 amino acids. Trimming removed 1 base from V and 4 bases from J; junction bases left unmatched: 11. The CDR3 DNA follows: TGTGCCAGCAGCTTAGGTGAGGCTAGCGGGAGGGCCTCGTACAATGAGCAGTTCTTC. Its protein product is CASSLGEASGRASYNEQFF.

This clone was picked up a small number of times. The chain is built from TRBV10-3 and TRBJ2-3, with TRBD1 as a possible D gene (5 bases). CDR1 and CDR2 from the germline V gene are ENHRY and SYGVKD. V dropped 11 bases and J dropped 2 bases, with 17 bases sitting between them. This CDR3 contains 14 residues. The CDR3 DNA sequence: TGTGCCGCCACAGGCCGGGCCGTCACAGATACGCAGTATTTT. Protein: CAATGRAVTDTQYF.

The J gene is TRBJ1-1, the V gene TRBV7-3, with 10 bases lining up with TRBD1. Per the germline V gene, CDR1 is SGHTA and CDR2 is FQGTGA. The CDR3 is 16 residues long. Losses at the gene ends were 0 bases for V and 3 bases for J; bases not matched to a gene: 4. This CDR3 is CASSLTGTGAHTEAFF. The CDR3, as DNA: TGTGCCAGCAGCTTAACGGGGACAGGGGCGCACACTGAAGCTTTCTTT.

The CDR3 spells CASSLGAGGAPGYTF. The CDR3, as DNA: TGTGCCAGCAGCTTAGGGGCAGGGGGCGCGCCTGGCTACACCTTC. The genes are TRBV7-2 and TRBJ1-2; 8 bases fit TRBD1. The CDR3 is 15 amino acids. With 1 base clipped from V and 7 bases from J, the junction kept 8 bases outside the gene matches. Per germline, CDR1 SGHTA and CDR2 FQGNSA.

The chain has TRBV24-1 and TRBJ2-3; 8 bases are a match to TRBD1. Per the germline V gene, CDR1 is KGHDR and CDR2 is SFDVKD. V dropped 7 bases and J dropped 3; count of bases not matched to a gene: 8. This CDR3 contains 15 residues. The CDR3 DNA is TGTGCCACCAGCCTTGGACAGGGCGGAACAGATACGCAGTATTTT. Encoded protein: CATSLGQGGTDTQYF.

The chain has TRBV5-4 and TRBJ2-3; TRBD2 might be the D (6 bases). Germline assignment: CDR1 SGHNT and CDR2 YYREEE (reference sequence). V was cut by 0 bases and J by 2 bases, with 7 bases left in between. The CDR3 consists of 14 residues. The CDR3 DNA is TGTGCCAGCAGCTTGGGCGGGGACACAGATACGCAGTATTTT. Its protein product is CASSLGGDTDTQYF.

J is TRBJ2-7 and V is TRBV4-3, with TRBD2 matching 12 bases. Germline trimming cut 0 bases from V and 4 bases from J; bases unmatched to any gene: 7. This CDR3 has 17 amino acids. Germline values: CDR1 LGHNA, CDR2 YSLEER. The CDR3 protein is CASSQDVLAGGRYEQYF. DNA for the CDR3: TGCGCCAGCAGCCAAGATGTACTAGCGGGAGGAAGATACGAGCAGTACTTC.

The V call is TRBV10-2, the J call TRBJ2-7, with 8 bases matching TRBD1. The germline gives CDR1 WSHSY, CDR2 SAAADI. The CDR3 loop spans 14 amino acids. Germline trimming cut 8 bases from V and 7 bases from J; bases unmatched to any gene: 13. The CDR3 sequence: CASLGVGGDREQYF. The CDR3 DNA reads TGCGCCAGCCTTGGAGTTGGAGGGGACAGGGAGCAGTACTTC.

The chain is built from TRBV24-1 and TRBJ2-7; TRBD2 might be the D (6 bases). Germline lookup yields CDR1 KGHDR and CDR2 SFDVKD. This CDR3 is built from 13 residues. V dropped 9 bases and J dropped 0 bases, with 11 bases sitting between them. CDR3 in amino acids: CATAGGTSYEQYF. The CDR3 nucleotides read TGTGCCACCGCCGGGGGAACCTCCTACGAGCAGTACTTC.

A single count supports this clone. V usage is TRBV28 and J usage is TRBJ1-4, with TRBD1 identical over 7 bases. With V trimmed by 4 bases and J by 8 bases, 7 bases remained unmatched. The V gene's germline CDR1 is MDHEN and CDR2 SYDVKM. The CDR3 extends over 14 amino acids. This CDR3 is CASSSRGAGEKLFF. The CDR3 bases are TGTGCCAGCAGTTCCAGGGGGGCGGGGGAAAAACTGTTTTTT.

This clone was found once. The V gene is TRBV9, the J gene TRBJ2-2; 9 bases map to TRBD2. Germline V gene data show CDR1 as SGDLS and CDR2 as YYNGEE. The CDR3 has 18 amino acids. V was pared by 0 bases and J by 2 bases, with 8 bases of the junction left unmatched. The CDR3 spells CASSVGGGAIRNTGELFF. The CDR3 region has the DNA TGTGCCAGCAGCGTAGGCGGGGGGGCCATTAGAAACACCGGGGAGCTGTTTTTT.

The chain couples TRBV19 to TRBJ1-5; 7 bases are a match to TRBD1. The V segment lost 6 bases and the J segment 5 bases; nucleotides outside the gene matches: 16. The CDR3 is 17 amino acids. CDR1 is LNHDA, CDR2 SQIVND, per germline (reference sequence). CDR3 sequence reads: CASSSPTGPPAYQPQHF. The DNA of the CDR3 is TGTGCCAGTAGCTCCCCGACAGGGCCCCCCGCTTATCAGCCCCAGCATTTT.